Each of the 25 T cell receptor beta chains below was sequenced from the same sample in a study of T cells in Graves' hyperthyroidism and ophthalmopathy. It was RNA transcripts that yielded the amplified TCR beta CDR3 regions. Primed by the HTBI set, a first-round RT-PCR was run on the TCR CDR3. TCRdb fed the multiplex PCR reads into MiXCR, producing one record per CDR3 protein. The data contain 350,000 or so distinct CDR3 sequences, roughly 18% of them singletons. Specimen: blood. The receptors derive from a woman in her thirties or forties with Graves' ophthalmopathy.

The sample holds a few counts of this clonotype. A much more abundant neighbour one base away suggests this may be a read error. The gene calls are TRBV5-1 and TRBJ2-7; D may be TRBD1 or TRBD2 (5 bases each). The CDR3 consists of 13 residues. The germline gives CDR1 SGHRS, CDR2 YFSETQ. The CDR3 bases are TGCGCCAGCAGCTTGCGTCGGGGCACCGAGCATTACTTC. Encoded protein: CASSLRRGTEHYF.

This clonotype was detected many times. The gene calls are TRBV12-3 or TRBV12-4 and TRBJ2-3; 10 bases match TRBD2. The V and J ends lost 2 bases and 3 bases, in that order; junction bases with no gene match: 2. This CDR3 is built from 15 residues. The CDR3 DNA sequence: TGTGCCAGCAGTTTAAGCGGGAGGGGTACAGATACGCAGTATTTT. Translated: CASSLSGRGTDTQYF.

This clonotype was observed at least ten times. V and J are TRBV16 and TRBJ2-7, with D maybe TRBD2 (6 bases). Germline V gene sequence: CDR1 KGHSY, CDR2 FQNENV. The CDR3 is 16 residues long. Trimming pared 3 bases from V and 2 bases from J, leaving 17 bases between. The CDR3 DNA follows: TGTGCCAGCAGCCAGAATGGGGCGGAGGGCCCCTACGAGCAGTACTTC. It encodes CASSQNGAEGPYEQYF.

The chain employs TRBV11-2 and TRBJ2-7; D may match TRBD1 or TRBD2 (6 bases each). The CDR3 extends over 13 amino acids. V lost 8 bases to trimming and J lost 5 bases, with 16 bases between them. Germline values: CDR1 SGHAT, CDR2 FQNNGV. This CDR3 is CASGGLVRNEQYF. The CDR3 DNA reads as TGTGCCAGCGGGGGGCTAGTGAGGAACGAGCAGTACTTC.

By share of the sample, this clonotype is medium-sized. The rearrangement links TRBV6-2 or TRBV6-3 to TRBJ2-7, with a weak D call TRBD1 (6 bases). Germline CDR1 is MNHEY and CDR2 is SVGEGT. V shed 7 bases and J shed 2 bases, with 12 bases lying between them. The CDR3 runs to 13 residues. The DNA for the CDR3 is TGTGCCAGCACTTCTGGACAGACCTACGAGCAGTACTTC. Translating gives CASTSGQTYEQYF.

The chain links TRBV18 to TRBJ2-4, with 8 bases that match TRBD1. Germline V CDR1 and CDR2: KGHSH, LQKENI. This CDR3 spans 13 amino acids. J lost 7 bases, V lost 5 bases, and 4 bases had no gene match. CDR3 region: CASSGQGGNIQYF. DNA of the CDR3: TGTGCCAGCTCAGGACAGGGCGGGAACATTCAGTACTTC.

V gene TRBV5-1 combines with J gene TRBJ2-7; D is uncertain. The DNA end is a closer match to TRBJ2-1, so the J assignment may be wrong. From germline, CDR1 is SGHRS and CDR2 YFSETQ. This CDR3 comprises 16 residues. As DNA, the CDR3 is TGCGCCAGCAGCTTTTCTCCTTTCGGCTACTCCTACGAGCAGTTCTTC. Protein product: CASSFSPFGYSYEQFF.

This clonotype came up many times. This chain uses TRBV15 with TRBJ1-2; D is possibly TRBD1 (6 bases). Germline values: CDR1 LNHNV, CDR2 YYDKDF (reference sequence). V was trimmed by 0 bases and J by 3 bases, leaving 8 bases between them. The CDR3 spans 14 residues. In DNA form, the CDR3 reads TGTGCCACCAGCAGAGATCAGGGGTACTATGGCTACACCTTC. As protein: CATSRDQGYYGYTF.

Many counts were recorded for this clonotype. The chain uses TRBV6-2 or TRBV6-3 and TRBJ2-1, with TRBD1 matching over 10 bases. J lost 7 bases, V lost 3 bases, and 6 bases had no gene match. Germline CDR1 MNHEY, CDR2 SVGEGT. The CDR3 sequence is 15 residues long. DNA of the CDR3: TGTGCCAGCAGTTATGGGACAGGGGTTAAGAATGAGCAGTTCTTC. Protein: CASSYGTGVKNEQFF.

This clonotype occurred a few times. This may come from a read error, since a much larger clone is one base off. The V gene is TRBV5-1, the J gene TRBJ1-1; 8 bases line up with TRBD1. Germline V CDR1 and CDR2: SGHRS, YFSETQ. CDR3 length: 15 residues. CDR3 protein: CVSSLVRTGYTEAFF. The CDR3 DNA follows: TGCGTCAGCAGCTTGGTTCGGACAGGGTACACTGAAGCTTTCTTT. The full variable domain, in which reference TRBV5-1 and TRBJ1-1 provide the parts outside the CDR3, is KAGVTQTPRYLIKTRGQQVTLSCSPISGHRSVSWYQQTPGQGLQFLFEYFSETQRNKGNFPGRFSGRQFSNSRSEMNVSTLELGDSALYLCVSSLVRTGYTEAFFGQGTRLTVV.

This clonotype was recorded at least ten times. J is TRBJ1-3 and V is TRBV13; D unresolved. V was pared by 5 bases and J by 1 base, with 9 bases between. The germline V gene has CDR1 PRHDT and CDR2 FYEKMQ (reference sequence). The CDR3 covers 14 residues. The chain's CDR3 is CASSNVGSGNTIYF. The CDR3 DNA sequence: TGTGCCAGCAGCAACGTTGGTTCTGGAAACACCATATATTTT.

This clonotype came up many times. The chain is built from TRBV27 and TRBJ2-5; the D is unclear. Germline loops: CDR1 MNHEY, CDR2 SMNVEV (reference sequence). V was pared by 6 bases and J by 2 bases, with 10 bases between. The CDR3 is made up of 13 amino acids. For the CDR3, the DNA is TGTGCCAGCAGCCTAAGATTACAAGAGACCCAGTACTTC. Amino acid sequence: CASSLRLQETQYF.

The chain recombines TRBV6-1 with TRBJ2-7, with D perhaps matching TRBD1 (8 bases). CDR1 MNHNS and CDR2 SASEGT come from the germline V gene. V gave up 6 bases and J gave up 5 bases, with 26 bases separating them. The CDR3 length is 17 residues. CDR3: CASSGTGEGGGRHEQYF. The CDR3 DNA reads TGTGCCAGCAGCGGGACAGGAGAGGGCGGGGGTCGCCACGAGCAGTACTTC.

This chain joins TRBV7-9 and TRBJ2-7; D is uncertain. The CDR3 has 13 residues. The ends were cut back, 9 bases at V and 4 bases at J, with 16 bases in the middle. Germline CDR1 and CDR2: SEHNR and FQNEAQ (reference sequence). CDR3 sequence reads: CASHGPPTYEQYF. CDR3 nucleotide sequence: TGTGCCAGTCACGGGCCTCCGACTTACGAGCAGTACTTC.

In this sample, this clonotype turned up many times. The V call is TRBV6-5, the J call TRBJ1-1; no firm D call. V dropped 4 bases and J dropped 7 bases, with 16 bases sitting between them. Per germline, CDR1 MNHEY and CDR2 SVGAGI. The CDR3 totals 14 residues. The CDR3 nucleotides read TGTGCCAGCAGTTTGTCCCGCCTTGGTAATGAAGCTTTCTTT. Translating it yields CASSLSRLGNEAFF.

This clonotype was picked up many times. CDR3 DNA sequence: TGTGCCAGCAGTGAATTTCAGCCCCAGCATTTT. It specifies CASSEFQPQHF. The rearrangement joins TRBV6-1 to TRBJ1-5; D is unresolved. CDR3 length: 11 amino acids. V was pared by 2 bases and J by 6 bases, with 2 bases between. The germline CDR1 and CDR2 sequences are MNHNS and SASEGT.

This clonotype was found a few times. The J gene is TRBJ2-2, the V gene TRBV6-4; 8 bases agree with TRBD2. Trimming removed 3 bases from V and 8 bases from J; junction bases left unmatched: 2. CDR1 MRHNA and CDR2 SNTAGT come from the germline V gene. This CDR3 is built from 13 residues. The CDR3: CASSEAGAGELFF. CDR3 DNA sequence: TGTGCCAGCAGTGAAGCGGGAGCTGGGGAGCTGTTTTTT.

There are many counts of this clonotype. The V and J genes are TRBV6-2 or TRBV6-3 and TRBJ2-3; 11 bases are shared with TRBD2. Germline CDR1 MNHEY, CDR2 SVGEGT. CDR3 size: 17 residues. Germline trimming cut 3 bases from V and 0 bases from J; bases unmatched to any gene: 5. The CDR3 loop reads CASSYVAGGPSTDTQYF. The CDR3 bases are TGTGCCAGCAGTTATGTAGCGGGAGGGCCTAGCACAGATACGCAGTATTTT.

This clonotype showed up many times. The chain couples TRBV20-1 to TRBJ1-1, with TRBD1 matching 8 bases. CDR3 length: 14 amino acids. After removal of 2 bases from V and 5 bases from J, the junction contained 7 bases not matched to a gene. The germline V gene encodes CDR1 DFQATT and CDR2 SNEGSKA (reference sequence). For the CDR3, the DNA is TGCAGTGCTAGACGCAGGGGGCAAGTAACTGAAGCTTTCTTT. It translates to CSARRRGQVTEAFF.

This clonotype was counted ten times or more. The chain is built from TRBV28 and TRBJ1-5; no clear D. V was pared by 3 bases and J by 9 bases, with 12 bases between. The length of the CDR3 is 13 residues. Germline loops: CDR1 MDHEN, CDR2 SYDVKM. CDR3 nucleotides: TGTGCCAGCAGTTTGTTGGTCGATAGGCCCCAGCATTTT. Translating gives CASSLLVDRPQHF.

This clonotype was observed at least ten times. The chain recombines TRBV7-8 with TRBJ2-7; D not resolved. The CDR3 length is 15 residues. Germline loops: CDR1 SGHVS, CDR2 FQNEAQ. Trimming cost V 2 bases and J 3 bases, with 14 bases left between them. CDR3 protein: CASSLLAGDLYEQYF. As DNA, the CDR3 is TGTGCCAGCAGCTTATTGGCAGGAGACCTCTACGAGCAGTACTTC.

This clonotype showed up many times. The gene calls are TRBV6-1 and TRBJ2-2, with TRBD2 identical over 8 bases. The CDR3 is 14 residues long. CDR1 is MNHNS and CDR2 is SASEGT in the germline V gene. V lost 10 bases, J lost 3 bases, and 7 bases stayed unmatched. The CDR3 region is CATTGGPDTGELFF. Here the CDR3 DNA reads TGTGCCACCACGGGAGGGCCCGACACCGGGGAGCTGTTTTTT.

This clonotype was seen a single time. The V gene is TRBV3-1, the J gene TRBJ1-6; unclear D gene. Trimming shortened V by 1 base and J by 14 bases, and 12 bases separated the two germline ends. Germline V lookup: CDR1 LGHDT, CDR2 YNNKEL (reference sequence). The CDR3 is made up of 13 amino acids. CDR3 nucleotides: TGTGCCAGCAGCCAAGGGGTGAAGGGAGCCCTCCACTTT. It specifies CASSQGVKGALHF. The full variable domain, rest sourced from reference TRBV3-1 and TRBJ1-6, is DTAVSQTPKYLVTQMGNDKSIKCEQNLGHDTMYWYKQDSKKFLKIMFSYNNKELIINETVPNRFSPKSPDKAHLNLHINSLELGDSAVYFCASSQGVKGALHFGNGTRLTVT.

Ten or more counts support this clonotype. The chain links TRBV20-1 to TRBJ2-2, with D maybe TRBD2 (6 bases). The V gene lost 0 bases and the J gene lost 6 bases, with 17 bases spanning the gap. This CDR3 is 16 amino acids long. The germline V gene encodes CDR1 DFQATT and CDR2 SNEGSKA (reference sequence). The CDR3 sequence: CSAREVRAGRPGELFF. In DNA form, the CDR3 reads TGCAGTGCTAGAGAAGTCAGGGCGGGAAGGCCCGGGGAGCTGTTTTTT.

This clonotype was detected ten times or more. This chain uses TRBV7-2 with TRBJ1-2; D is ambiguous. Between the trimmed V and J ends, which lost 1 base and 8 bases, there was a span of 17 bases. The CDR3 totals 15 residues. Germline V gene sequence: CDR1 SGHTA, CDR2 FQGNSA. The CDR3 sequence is CASSLVHVGNWGYTF. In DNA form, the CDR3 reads TGTGCCAGCAGCTTAGTTCACGTCGGCAACTGGGGCTACACCTTC.